This T cell receptor (beta chain) was sequenced in a study of cytomegalovirus exposure and HLA in healthy donors. Among the 100 to 150 subjects of the validation cohort, separate from the 666-subject first cohort, were the donors. Using immunoSEQ multiplex PCR, the repertoire was profiled, and TCRdb retains in-frame clones only, with some absent. The table lists about 88,000 clones, less than 90% of them singletons. The CDR3 contains 14 residues. Per the germline V gene, CDR1 is MDHEN and CDR2 is SYDVKM. The V gene end was trimmed by 5 bases and the J gene end by 12 bases; junction bases not matched to a gene: 12.

The V call is TRBV28, the J call TRBJ2-1; 8 positions match TRBD2. The sequence derives from a woman between 18 and 30 years old in good health and CMV-seropositive. The sequencing sample was made of PBMCs. CDR3 residues: CASSSGGHSWVQFF. DNA of the CDR3: TGTGCCAGCAGTAGCGGGGGCCACTCCTGGGTGCAGTTCTTC.